This entry lists 30 T cell receptor beta chains sequenced from one sample in a study of technical replicates of blood from a few donors. Profiling relied on immunoSEQ multiplex PCR, and the TCRdb table lists in-frame clones only, not all of them. The sample gives more than 65,000 clones, just under 95% of which show up once; roughly 0.25% is in the top ten. The sequenced sample was T cells isolated from PBMCs. The receptors shown here come from a human donor in good health.

The CDR3 sequence: CASSEASGRASEQYF. Here the CDR3 DNA reads TGTGCCAGCAGCGAGGCCAGCGGGAGGGCCTCCGAGCAGTACTTC. The chain recombines TRBV11-2 with TRBJ2-7, with 10 bases identical to TRBD2. The CDR3 has 15 amino acids. V shed 5 bases and J 6 bases; nucleotides not matched to a gene: 10. Germline V gene data show CDR1 as SGHAT and CDR2 as FQNNGV.

The chain has TRBV19 and TRBJ2-1, with D hard to call. Per the germline V gene, CDR1 is LNHDA and CDR2 is SQIVND (reference sequence). The CDR3 runs 13 residues. V shed 1 base and J shed 6 bases, with 7 bases lying between them. The CDR3 is CASSIGSSNEQFF. CDR3 in DNA: TGTGCCAGTAGTATAGGTAGCAGCAATGAGCAGTTCTTC.

This clone was observed a few times. The chain carries TRBV2 and TRBJ1-5; TRBD1 aligns across 9 bases. Germline V gene data show CDR1 as SNHLY and CDR2 as FYNNEI. The CDR3 is made up of 14 amino acids. Trimming removed 8 bases from V and 7 bases from J; junction bases left unmatched: 9. Written as DNA, the CDR3 is TGTGCCAGCGCCAATACAGGGGGCCTGCAGCCCCAGCATTTT. The encoded protein is CASANTGGLQPQHF.

The V call is TRBV5-1, the J call TRBJ2-7; 8 bases are a match to TRBD2. Germline loops: CDR1 SGHRS, CDR2 YFSETQ. The CDR3 is made up of 15 amino acids. V dropped 4 bases and J dropped 3; count of bases not matched to a gene: 9. The CDR3, as DNA: TGCGCCAGCAGCACGCGCGGGACTAGTATCTACGAGCAGTACTTC. Protein: CASSTRGTSIYEQYF. The full variable domain, completed using reference TRBV5-1 and TRBJ2-7, is KAGVTQTPRYLIKTRGQQVTLSCSPISGHRSVSWYQQTPGQGLQFLFEYFSETQRNKGNFPGRFSGRQFSNSRSEMNVSTLELGDSALYLCASSTRGTSIYEQYFGPGTRLTVT.

The rearrangement joins TRBV18 to TRBJ2-7; 8 nucleotides match TRBD1. V dropped 4 bases and J dropped 1; count of bases not matched to a gene: 9. This CDR3 spans 16 amino acids. CDR1 is KGHSH, CDR2 LQKENI, per germline. The CDR3 sequence is CASSHPDRAGSYEQYF. The CDR3 DNA is TGTGCCAGCTCACACCCGGACAGGGCAGGATCCTACGAGCAGTACTTC.

The chain joins TRBV27 to TRBJ1-1; D gene unclear. The CDR3 covers 13 residues. Trimming took off 2 bases at V and 4 bases at J, with 8 bases between the two ends. CDR1 and CDR2 from the germline V gene are MNHEY and SMNVEV (reference sequence). Here the CDR3 reads CASSLGGPTEAFF. For the CDR3, the DNA is TGTGCCAGCAGTTTAGGAGGTCCCACTGAAGCTTTCTTT.

The rearrangement uses TRBV19 and TRBJ1-4; 11 bases are shared with TRBD1. CDR1 and CDR2 (germline): LNHDA, SQIVND (reference sequence). The CDR3 is 14 residues long. The junction had 4 bases not matched to a gene; V was cut back by 6 bases and J by 7 bases. The chain's CDR3 is CASSDGTGGEKLFF. CDR3 bases: TGTGCCAGTAGCGACGGGACAGGGGGTGAAAAACTGTTTTTT. Looking up the rest from reference TRBV19 and TRBJ1-4 gives the full variable domain: DGGITQSPKYLFRKEGQNVTLSCEQNLNHDAMYWYRQDPGQGLRLIYYSQIVNDFQKGDIAEGYSVSREKKESFPLTVTSAQKNPTAFYLCASSDGTGGEKLFFGSGTQLSVL.

The V and J genes are TRBV2 and TRBJ2-4; TRBD1 might be the D (5 bases). Germline V CDR1 and CDR2: SNHLY, FYNNEI. The CDR3 has 16 residues. V was cut by 6 bases and J by 1 base, with 16 bases left in between. CDR3 in DNA: TGTGCCAGCAGCGGAACCCCGACAGCCGCCAAAAACATTCAGTACTTC. The encoded protein is CASSGTPTAAKNIQYF.

The rearrangement uses TRBV11-2 and TRBJ2-7, with TRBD2 as a possible D gene (6 bases). Between the trimmed V and J ends, which lost 3 bases and 0 bases, there was a span of 15 bases. The CDR3 covers 16 residues. In germline, CDR1 is SGHAT, CDR2 FQNNGV. The CDR3 bases are TGTGCCAGCAGCTTGGACCCCGGGACTTACTCCTACGAGCAGTACTTC. This encodes CASSLDPGTYSYEQYF.

This clone showed up just once. The CDR3 loop is CASSEATISTDTQYF. CDR3 bases: TGTGCCAGCAGTGAAGCCACAATTAGCACAGATACGCAGTATTTT. The V call is TRBV6-1, the J call TRBJ2-3; unclear D gene. The CDR3 runs to 15 residues. Germline loops: CDR1 MNHNS, CDR2 SASEGT. V shed 0 bases and J shed 0 bases, with 7 bases lying between them.

For the CDR3, the DNA is TGTGCCACCAGCAGAGCCGGGACTACCTCCTACGAGCAGTACTTC. Residues: CATSRAGTTSYEQYF. The genes are TRBV15 and TRBJ2-7, with 7 bases lining up with TRBD2. Germline-derived CDR1 and CDR2 are LNHNV and YYDKDF (reference sequence). This CDR3 is built from 15 residues. Germline trimming cut 1 base from V and 0 bases from J; bases unmatched to any gene: 3.

This clone was picked up a small number of times. This rearrangement joins TRBV27 to TRBJ2-3, with TRBD2 identical over 10 bases. Trimming cost V 10 bases and J 4 bases; bases outside gene matches: 8. The CDR3 has 14 residues. Germline V CDR1 and CDR2: MNHEY, SMNVEV (reference sequence). DNA of the CDR3: TGTGCCACCCAGGCTAGCGGGGGCTCAGATACGCAGTATTTT. It translates to CATQASGGSDTQYF.

This rearrangement joins TRBV20-1 to TRBJ1-2; no reliable D call. V lost 0 bases and J lost 4, with 3 bases in between. CDR3 length: 11 amino acids. The germline V gene has CDR1 DFQATT and CDR2 SNEGSKA (reference sequence). As DNA, the CDR3 is TGCAGTGCTAGAGACGGCTATGGCTACACCTTC. Translating gives CSARDGYGYTF.

Only one count was recorded for this clone. The chain uses TRBV2 and TRBJ2-2; 11 bases fit TRBD2. The CDR3 spans 13 residues. CDR1 and CDR2 from the germline V gene are SNHLY and FYNNEI. V dropped 10 bases and J dropped 4; count of bases not matched to a gene: 2. CDR3 sequence (DNA): TGTGCCACCCTAGCGGGAGGCACCGGGGAGCTGTTTTTT. This codes for CATLAGGTGELFF.

V and J are TRBV7-6 and TRBJ2-7; D is undetermined. Trimming left V 5 bases short and J 2 bases short, with 10 bases between. Germline CDR1 SGHVS, CDR2 FNYEAQ. The CDR3 runs to 13 residues. The chain's CDR3 is CASSLGSTYEQYF. DNA for the CDR3: TGTGCCAGCAGCCTGGGCTCGACCTACGAGCAGTACTTC.

The rearrangement uses TRBV28 and TRBJ1-4; maybe TRBD1 (5 bases). There are 18 residues in the CDR3. Trimming shortened V by 1 base and J by 7 bases, and 22 bases separated the two germline ends. CDR1 and CDR2 (germline): MDHEN, SYDVKM. The CDR3 sequence is CASSLFSGFPPSPEKLFF. CDR3 sequence (DNA): TGTGCCAGCAGTTTATTCTCAGGGTTCCCCCCATCCCCTGAAAAACTGTTTTTT.

The gene calls are TRBV6-5 and TRBJ2-2; D gene unclear. Between the trimmed V and J ends, which lost 2 bases and 3 bases, there was a span of 10 bases. Germline V CDR1 and CDR2: MNHEY, SVGAGI. The CDR3 is 15 residues long. CDR3 nucleotides: TGTGCCAGCAGTTACGGTAGCTCCGACACCGGGGAGCTGTTTTTT. Translated, it gives CASSYGSSDTGELFF.

This sequence joins TRBV5-6 and TRBJ2-1, with 7 nucleotides matching TRBD2. Unmatched junction bases numbered 17, after V lost 2 bases and J lost 9 bases. This CDR3 region has 17 residues. Per the germline V gene, CDR1 is SGHDT and CDR2 is YYEEEE. CDR3 amino acids: CASSLDPSGGGSIEQFF. The CDR3 coding sequence is TGTGCCAGCAGCTTAGACCCATCGGGCGGGGGAAGTATTGAGCAGTTCTTC.

The J gene is TRBJ2-7, the V gene TRBV29-1, with TRBD1 matching 8 bases. V gave up 4 bases and J gave up 4 bases; unmatched junction bases: 18. This CDR3 is built from 17 residues. CDR1 and CDR2 (germline): SQVTM, ANQGSEA. The CDR3 is CSVVTGQGESKGYEQYF. CDR3 sequence (DNA): TGCAGCGTTGTCACCGGACAGGGTGAGTCGAAGGGATACGAGCAGTACTTC.

V usage is TRBV6-5 and J usage is TRBJ1-3; D is possibly TRBD1 (5 bases). The V end was cut by 2 bases, the J end by 3 bases, with 14 bases between. CDR1 and CDR2 from the germline V gene are MNHEY and SVGAGI. CDR3 length: 16 amino acids. The chain's CDR3 is CASSYDFLGVGNTIYF. CDR3 DNA: TGTGCCAGCAGTTACGATTTCTTAGGGGTTGGAAACACCATATATTTT.

The chain uses TRBV4-1 and TRBJ2-7; D is unclear. The V and J ends lost 6 bases and 4 bases respectively, with 13 bases between them. The CDR3 spans 13 residues. The germline V gene encodes CDR1 MGHRA and CDR2 YSYEKL. CDR3 in amino acids: CASSPPGPYEQYF. DNA for the CDR3: TGCGCCAGCAGTCCCCCTGGGCCATACGAGCAGTACTTC.

This clone was seen just once. This sequence joins TRBV29-1 and TRBJ1-2, with 7 bases lining up with TRBD1. This CDR3 region has 13 residues. Germline V gene data show CDR1 as SQVTM and CDR2 as ANQGSEA. V shed 1 base, J shed 5 bases, and the junction held 4 bases outside the gene matches. The CDR3 nucleotides read TGCAGCGTTGAAGGCGCAGGGGGGTATGGCTACACCTTC. This codes for CSVEGAGGYGYTF. The full variable domain, completed using reference TRBV29-1 and TRBJ1-2, is SAVISQKPSRDICQRGTSLTIQCQVDSQVTMMFWYRQQPGQSLTLIATANQGSEATYESGFVIDKFPISRPNLTFSTLTVSNMSPEDSSIYLCSVEGAGGYGYTFGSGTRLTVV.

This chain uses TRBV7-7 with TRBJ2-7; tentative D call: TRBD1 (5 bases). Trimming took off 2 bases at V and 4 bases at J, with 15 bases between the two ends. Looked up from germline, CDR1 is SSHAT and CDR2 is FNYEAQ (reference sequence). There are 15 residues in the CDR3. CDR3 amino acids: CASSLMSGQIYEQYF. The CDR3 DNA follows: TGTGCCAGCAGCTTAATGTCAGGGCAGATTTACGAGCAGTACTTC.

V and J are TRBV5-1 and TRBJ2-1; TRBD2 aligns across 13 bases. The J segment lost 6 bases and the V segment lost 2 bases, leaving 2 bases of the junction unmatched. The CDR3 sequence is 15 residues long. The germline V gene has CDR1 SGHRS and CDR2 YFSETQ. The CDR3 here is CASSFTSGRANEQFF. The CDR3 bases are TGCGCCAGCAGCTTCACTAGCGGGAGGGCCAATGAGCAGTTCTTC.

The chain joins TRBV18 to TRBJ2-2; 9 bases fit TRBD2. Germline V gene lookup returns CDR1 KGHSH and CDR2 LQKENI. J gave up 3 bases and V 5 bases, and 4 bases lay outside the gene matches. This CDR3 spans 15 amino acids. The CDR3 loop is CASSTAGGHTGELFF. In DNA form, the CDR3 reads TGTGCCAGCTCAACAGCGGGGGGACACACCGGGGAGCTGTTTTTT.

This rearrangement joins TRBV5-1 to TRBJ2-7, with 11 nucleotides matching TRBD1. Germline-derived CDR1 and CDR2 are SGHRS and YFSETQ. The J segment lost 4 bases and the V segment lost 3 bases, leaving 15 bases of the junction unmatched. The CDR3 spans 18 residues. The DNA for the CDR3 is TGCGCCAGCAGCTCCACTTCCGGAATCCGGGACAGGGGGTACGAGCAGTACTTC. This gives the protein CASSSTSGIRDRGYEQYF.

This chain connects TRBV28 to TRBJ1-1; unclear D gene. Germline V gene data show CDR1 as MDHEN and CDR2 as SYDVKM. The CDR3 totals 14 residues. The V end lost 6 bases, the J end lost 4 bases, and 15 bases lay between the germline ends. The CDR3 sequence is CASSSTPGRTEAFF. CDR3 sequence (DNA): TGTGCCAGCAGCTCGACCCCTGGGCGCACTGAAGCTTTCTTT.

This chain joins TRBV5-1 and TRBJ1-1; D possibly corresponds to TRBD1 (6 bases). Looked up from germline, CDR1 is SGHRS and CDR2 is YFSETQ. The CDR3 sequence is 14 residues long. V was cut by 4 bases and J by 1 base, with 11 bases left in between. The DNA of the CDR3 is TGCGCCAGCAGCATCAACAGGGCGAACACTGAAGCTTTCTTT. Amino acids: CASSINRANTEAFF. Using reference TRBV5-1 and TRBJ1-1 for the parts outside the CDR3, the full variable domain is KAGVTQTPRYLIKTRGQQVTLSCSPISGHRSVSWYQQTPGQGLQFLFEYFSETQRNKGNFPGRFSGRQFSNSRSEMNVSTLELGDSALYLCASSINRANTEAFFGQGTRLTVV.

This chain links TRBV2 with TRBJ2-7; D possibly corresponds to TRBD2 (6 bases). Trimming pared 6 bases from V and 3 bases from J, leaving 12 bases between. The germline V gene has CDR1 SNHLY and CDR2 FYNNEI. The CDR3 is made up of 13 amino acids. CDR3 in DNA: TGTGCCAGCAGCCCCGGGGGTTACTACGAGCAGTACTTC. Translation gives CASSPGGYYEQYF.

The chain's CDR3 is CASSPGASGGNNEQFF. CDR3 DNA sequence: TGTGCCAGCAGCCCCGGAGCGAGCGGGGGGAACAATGAGCAGTTCTTC. The chain has TRBV27 and TRBJ2-1, with 9 bases fitting TRBD2. Per the germline V gene, CDR1 is MNHEY and CDR2 is SMNVEV (reference sequence). The CDR3 spans 16 residues. V trimming: 6 bases; J trimming: 5 bases; junction bases outside the gene matches: 11.